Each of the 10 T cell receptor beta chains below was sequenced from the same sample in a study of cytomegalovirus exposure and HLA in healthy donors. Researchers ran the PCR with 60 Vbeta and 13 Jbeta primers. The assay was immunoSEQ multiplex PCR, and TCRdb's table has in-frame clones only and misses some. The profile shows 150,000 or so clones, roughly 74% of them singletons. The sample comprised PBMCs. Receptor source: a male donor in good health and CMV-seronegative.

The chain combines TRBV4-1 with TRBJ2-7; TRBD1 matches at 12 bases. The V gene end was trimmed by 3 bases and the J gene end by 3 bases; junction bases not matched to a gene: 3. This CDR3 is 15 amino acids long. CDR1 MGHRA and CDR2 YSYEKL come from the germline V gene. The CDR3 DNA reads TGCGCCAGCAGCCAGGGACAGGGGGCTATCTACGAGCAGTACTTC. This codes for CASSQGQGAIYEQYF.

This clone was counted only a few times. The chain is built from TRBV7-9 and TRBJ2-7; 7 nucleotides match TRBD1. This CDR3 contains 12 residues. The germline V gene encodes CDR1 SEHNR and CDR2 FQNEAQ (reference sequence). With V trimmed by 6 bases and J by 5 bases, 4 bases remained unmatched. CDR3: CASSSTGDEQYF. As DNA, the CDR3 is TGTGCCAGCAGTTCCACAGGGGACGAGCAGTACTTC.

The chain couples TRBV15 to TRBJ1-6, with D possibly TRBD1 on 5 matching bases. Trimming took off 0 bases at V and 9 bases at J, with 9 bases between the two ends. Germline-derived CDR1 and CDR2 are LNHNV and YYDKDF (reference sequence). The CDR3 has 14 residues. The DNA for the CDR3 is TGTGCCACCAGCAGAGACTCCGGGGGTTCACCCCTCCACTTT. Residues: CATSRDSGGSPLHF.

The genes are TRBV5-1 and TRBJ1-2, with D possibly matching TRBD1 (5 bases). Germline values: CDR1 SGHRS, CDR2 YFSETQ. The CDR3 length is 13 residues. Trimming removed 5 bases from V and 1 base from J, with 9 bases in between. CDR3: CASRSDSNYGYTF. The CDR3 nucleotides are TGCGCCAGCAGATCAGACAGTAACTATGGCTACACCTTC.

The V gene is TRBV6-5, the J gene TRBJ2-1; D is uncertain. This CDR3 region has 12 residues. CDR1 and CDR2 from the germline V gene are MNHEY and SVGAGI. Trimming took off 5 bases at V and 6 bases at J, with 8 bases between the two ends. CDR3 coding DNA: TGTGCCAGCAGTGAACCCAGCAATGAGCAGTTCTTC. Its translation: CASSEPSNEQFF.

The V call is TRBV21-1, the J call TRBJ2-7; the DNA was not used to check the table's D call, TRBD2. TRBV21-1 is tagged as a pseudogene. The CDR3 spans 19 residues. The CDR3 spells CASRVKKAEHSLRDYEQYF. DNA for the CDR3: TGTGCCAGCAGGGTGAAAAAGGCAGAGCACTCCCTTCGGGACTACGAGCAGTACTTC.

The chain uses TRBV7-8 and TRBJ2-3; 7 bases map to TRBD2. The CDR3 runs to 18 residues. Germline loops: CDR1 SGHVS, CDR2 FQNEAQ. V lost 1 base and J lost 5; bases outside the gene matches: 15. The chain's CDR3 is CASSLVGRLAQVEDTQYF. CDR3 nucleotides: TGTGCCAGCAGCTTAGTAGGGCGACTAGCCCAGGTTGAAGATACGCAGTATTTT.

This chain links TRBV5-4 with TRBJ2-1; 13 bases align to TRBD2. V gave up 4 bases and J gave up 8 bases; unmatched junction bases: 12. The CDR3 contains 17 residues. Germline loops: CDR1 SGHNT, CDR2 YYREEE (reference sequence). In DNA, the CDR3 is TGTGCCAGCAGCCGATGGACTAGCGGGAGCGGTTGGGATGAGCAGTTCTTC. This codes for CASSRWTSGSGWDEQFF.

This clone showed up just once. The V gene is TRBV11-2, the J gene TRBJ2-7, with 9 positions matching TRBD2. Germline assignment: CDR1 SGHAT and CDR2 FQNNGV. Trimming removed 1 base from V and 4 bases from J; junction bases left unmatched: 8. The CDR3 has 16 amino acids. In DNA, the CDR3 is TGTGCCAGCAGCTTAGGGAATAGCGGGAGTGGGTACGAGCAGTACTTC. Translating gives CASSLGNSGSGYEQYF.

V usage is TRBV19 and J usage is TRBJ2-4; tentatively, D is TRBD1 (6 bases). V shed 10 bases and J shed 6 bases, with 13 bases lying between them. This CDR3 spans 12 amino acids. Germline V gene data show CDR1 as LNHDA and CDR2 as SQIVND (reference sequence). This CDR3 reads CAMYRARNIQYF. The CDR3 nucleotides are TGTGCCATGTACAGGGCAAGAAACATTCAGTACTTC.